This TCR beta chain was found in a study of blood T cell repertoires in COVID-19. Study at large: Researchers got acute and convalescent COVID-19 samples from the United States, Italy and Spain. Sources were T cells, B-cell-depleted T cells, or PBMCs; the material itself was cDNA or gDNA.

This CDR3 contains 12 residues. V gave up 8 bases and J gave up 6 bases; unmatched junction bases: 3. Germline V lookup: CDR1 LNHDA, CDR2 SQIVND (reference sequence). Study processing details: Reference gene primer amplification in the assay estimated nucleated cell counts. Method: immunoSEQ multiplex PCR; TCRdb's copy keeps in-frame clones and lacks some. V and J calls and clone size are those listed in that table; D and trimming were worked out from the DNA. Here the sample spans around 130,000 clones, around 89% being singletons. The sequencing sample was made of peripheral blood. The clonotype was recovered from a man over 45 with active or convalescent COVID-19. This chain joins TRBV19 and TRBJ1-1; 10 bases align to TRBD1. The CDR3 DNA sequence: TGTGCCAGTGACAGGGGGCAGGCTGAAGCTTTCTTT. Translated: CASDRGQAEAFF.